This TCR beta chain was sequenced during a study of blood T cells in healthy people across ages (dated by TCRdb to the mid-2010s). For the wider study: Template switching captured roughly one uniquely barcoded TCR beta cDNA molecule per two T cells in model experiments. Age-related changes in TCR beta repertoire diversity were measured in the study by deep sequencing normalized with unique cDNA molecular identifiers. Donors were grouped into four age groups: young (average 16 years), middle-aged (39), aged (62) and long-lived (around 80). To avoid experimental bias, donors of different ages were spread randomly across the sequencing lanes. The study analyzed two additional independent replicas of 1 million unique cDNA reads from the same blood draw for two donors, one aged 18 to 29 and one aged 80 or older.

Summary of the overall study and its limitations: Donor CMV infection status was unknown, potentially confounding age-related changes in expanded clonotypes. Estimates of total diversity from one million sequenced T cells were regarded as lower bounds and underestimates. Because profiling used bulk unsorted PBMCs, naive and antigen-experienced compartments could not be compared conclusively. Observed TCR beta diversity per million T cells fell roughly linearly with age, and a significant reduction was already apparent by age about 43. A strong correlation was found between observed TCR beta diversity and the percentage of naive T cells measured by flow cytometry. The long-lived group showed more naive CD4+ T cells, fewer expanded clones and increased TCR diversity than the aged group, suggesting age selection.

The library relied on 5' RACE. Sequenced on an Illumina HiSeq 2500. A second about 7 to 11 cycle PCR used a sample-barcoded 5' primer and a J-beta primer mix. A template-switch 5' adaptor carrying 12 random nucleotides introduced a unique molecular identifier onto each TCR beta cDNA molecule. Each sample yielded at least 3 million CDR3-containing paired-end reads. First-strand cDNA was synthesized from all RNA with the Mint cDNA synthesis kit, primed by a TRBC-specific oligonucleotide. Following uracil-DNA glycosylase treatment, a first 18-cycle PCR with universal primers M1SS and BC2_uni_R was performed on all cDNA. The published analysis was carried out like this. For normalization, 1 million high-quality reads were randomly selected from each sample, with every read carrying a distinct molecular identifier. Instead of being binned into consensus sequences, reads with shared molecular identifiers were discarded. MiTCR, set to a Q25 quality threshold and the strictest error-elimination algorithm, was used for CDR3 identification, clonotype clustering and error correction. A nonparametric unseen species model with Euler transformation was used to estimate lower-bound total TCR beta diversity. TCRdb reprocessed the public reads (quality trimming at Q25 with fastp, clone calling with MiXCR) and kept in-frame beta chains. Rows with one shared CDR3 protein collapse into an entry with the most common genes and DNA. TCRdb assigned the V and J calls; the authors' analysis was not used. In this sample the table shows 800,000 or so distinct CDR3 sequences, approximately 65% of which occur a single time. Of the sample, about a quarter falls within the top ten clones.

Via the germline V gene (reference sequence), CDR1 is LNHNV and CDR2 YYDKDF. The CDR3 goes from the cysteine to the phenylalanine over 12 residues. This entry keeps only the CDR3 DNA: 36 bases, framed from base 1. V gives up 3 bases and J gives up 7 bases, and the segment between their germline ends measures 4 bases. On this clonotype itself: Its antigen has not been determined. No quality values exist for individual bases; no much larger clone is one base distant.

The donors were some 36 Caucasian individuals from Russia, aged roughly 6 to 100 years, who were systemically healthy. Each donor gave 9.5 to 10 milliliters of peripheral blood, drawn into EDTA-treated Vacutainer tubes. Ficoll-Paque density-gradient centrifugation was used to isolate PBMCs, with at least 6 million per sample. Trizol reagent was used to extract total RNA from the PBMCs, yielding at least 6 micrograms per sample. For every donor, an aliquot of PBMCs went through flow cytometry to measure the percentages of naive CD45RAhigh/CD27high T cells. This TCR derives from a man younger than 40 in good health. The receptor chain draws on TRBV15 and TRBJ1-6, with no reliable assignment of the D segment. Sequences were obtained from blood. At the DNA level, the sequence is TGTGCCACCAGCAGGCTCAATTCACCCCTCCACTTT. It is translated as CATSRLNSPLHF.